This record looks at one T cell receptor beta chain sequence and its context. Its target is not known. Sequencing used immunoSEQ multiplex PCR; TCRdb keeps in-frame clones, though not all of them. The data show about 2,100,000 clones, just over 90% seen once. The CDR3 is made up of 13 amino acids. Trimming left V 7 bases short and J 4 bases short, with 14 bases between. The germline V gene encodes CDR1 SQVTM and CDR2 ANQGSEA. Terminally differentiated effector memory CD45RA+ cells were left out of the naive CD8 fraction, which was CD45RO-negative and positively selected for CCR7. Donors had no recently reported acute infections or vaccinations and were HIV-negative. This specimen belongs to a study of shared clonotypes between healthy human individuals. Overall study: CD4 naive and CD4 memory each took three plates per donor, while CD8 naive took two and CD8 memory one. Study results and caveats: Unshared clonotypes carried lower generation probabilities than those common to all four donors.

Material for sequencing was naive CD8+ T cells from PBMCs. The chain has TRBV29-1 and TRBJ2-1; no reliable D call. The receptor was derived from a young man in good health. Some clones in this sample may be carry-over from other donors' samples. CDR3 region: CSAEAPNYNEQFF. The CDR3 bases are TGCAGCGCCGAGGCTCCCAATTACAATGAGCAGTTCTTC.